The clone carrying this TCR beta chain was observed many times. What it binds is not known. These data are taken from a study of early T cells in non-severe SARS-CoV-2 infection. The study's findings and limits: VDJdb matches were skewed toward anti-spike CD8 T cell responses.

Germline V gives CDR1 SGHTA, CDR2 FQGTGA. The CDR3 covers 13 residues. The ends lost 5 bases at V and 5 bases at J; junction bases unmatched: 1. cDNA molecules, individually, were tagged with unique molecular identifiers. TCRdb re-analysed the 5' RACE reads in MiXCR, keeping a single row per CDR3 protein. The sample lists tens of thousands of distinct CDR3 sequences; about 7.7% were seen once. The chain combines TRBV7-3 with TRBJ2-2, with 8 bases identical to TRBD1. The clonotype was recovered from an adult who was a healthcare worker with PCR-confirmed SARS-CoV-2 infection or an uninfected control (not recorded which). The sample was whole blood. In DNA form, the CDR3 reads TGTGCCAGCAGCACAGGGGGAACCGGGGAGCTGTTTTTT. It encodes CASSTGGTGELFF.